This T cell receptor (beta chain) came from a study of tumor-infiltrating lymphocytes in primary liver carcinoma. Study context: Sample counts of productive TCRbeta reads spanned roughly 3.5 to 7.5 million; these counts were similar across tissue types. Whole-study results and caveats: Significantly greater top-250-clone fractions characterized tumors relative to blood (p = 0.039). Relative to tumor region pairs, the tumor-adjacent and tumor-blood pairs showed overlap that was lower.

The count of this clonotype is one. Its specificity is unknown. V lost 1 base to trimming and J lost 2 bases, with 6 bases between them. This CDR3 comprises 14 residues. Researchers generated TCR beta cDNA from roughly 500 ng of total RNA, relying on a constant-region primer. ARM-PCR was slightly modified, and three nested multiplex PCR rounds with it gave rise to the TCR beta libraries. The opening two PCR rounds, about 10 cycles each, paired TRBV1-TRBV30 forward primers with a C-beta reverse primer. TCRdb analysed the multiplex PCR reads with MiXCR anew, one entry per CDR3 protein. The profile shows about 330,000 distinct CDR3 sequences, around three fifths of them singletons. Germline DNA was also extracted, with blood RNA taken from unsorted whole blood. The patients lived with chronic HBV infection and had not yet received any treatment.

Sequencing was carried out using peripheral blood. This receptor was taken from a man aged 35-49 years with primary liver carcinoma and hepatitis B virus infection. V is TRBV12-3 or TRBV12-4 and J is TRBJ1-5; D is undetermined. CDR3: CASSLDRCNQPQHF. The CDR3 region has the DNA TGTGCCAGCAGTTTAGATAGGTGCAATCAGCCCCAGCATTTT.